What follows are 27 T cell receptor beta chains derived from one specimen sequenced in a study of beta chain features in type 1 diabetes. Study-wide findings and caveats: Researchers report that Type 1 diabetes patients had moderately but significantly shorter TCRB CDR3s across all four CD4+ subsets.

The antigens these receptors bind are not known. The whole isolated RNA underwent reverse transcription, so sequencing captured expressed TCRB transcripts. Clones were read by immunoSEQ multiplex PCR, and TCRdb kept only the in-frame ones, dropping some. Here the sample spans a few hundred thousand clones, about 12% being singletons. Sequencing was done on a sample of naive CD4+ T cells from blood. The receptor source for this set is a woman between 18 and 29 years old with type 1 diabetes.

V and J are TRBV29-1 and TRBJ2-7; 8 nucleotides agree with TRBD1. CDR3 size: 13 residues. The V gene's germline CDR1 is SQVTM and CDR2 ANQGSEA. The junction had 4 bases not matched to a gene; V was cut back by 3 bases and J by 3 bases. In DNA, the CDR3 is TGCAGCGTTGAGCGCGGACAGGGCTACGAGCAGTACTTC. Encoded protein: CSVERGQGYEQYF.

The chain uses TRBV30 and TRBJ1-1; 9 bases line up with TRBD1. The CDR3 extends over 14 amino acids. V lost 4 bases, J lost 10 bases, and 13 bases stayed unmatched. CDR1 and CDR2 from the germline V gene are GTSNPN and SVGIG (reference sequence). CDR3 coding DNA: TGTGCCTGGACACTTCCGCAGACAGGGGGACGAGCTTTCTTT. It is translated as CAWTLPQTGGRAFF. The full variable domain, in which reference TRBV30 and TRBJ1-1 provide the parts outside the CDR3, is SQTIHQWPATLVQPVGSPLSLECTVEGTSNPNLYWYRQAAGRGLQLLFYSVGIGQISSEVPQNLSASRPQDRQFILSSKKLLLSDSGFYLCAWTLPQTGGRAFFGQGTRLTVV.

This chain's CDR3 is CASSTEGGYGYTF. CDR3 bases: TGTGCCAGCAGCACAGAAGGGGGCTATGGCTACACCTTC. This chain links TRBV9 with TRBJ1-2; D possibly corresponds to TRBD1 (6 bases). Germline V gives CDR1 SGDLS, CDR2 YYNGEE. Between the trimmed V and J ends, which lost 4 bases and 4 bases, there was a span of 11 bases. This CDR3 comprises 13 residues.

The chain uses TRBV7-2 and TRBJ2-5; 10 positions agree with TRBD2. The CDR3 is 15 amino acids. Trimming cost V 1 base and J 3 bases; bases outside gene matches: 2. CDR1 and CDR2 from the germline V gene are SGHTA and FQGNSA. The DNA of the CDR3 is TGTGCCAGCAGCTTAGGGCTAGCGGGGGAAGAGACCCAGTACTTC. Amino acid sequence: CASSLGLAGEETQYF.

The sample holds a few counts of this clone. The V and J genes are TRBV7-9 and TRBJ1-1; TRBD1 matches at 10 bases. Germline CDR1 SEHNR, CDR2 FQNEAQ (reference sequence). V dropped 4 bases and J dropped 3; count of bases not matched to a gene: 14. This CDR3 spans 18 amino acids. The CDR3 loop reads CASSYRDRGRLWDTEAFF. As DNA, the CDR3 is TGTGCCAGCAGCTACCGGGACAGGGGTCGGTTGTGGGACACTGAAGCTTTCTTT.

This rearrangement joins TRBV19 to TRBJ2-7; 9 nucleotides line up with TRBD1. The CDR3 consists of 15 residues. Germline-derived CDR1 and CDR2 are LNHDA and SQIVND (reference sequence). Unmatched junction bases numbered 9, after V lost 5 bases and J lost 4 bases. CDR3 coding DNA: TGTGCCAGTAGTGACCCCGGGACAGGGAAGTACGAGCAGTACTTC. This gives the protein CASSDPGTGKYEQYF. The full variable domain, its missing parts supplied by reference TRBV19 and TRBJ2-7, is DGGITQSPKYLFRKEGQNVTLSCEQNLNHDAMYWYRQDPGQGLRLIYYSQIVNDFQKGDIAEGYSVSREKKESFPLTVTSAQKNPTAFYLCASSDPGTGKYEQYFGPGTRLTVT.

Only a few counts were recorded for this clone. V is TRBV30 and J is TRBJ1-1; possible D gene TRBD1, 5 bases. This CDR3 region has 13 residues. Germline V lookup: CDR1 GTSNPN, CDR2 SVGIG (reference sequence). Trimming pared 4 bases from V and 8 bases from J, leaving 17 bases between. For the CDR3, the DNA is TGTGCCTGGATCCTTTCCGGGGGAAGAGAAGCTTTCTTT. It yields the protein CAWILSGGREAFF.

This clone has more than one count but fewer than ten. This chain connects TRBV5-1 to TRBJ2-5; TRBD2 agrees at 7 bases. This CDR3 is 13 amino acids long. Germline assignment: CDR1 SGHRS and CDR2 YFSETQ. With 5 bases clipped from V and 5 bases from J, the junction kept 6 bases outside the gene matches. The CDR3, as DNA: TGCGCCAGCAGAGTGGGGGGGAAGGAGACCCAGTACTTC. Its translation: CASRVGGKETQYF.

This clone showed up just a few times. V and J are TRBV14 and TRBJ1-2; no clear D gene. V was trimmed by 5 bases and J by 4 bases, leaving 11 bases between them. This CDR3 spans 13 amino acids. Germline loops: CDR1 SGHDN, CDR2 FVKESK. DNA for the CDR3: TGTGCCAGCAGCGTAAAGGCAGGCTATGGCTACACCTTC. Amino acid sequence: CASSVKAGYGYTF.

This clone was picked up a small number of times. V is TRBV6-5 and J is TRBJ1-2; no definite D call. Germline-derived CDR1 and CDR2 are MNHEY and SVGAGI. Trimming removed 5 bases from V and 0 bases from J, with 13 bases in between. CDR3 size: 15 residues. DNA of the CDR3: TGTGCCAGCAGTGCCGTGGGCAGCCCTAACTATGGCTACACCTTC. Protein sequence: CASSAVGSPNYGYTF.

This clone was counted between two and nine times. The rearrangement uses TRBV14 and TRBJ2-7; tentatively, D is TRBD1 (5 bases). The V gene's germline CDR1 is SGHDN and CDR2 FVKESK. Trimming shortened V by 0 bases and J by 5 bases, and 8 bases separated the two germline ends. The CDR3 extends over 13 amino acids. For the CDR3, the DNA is TGTGCCAGCAGCCAAGATCCGACAGACGAGCAGTACTTC. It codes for CASSQDPTDEQYF.

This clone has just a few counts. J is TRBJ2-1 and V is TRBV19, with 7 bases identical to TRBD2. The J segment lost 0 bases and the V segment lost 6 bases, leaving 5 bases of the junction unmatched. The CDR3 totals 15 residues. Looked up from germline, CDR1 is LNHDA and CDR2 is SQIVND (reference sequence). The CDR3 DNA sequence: TGTGCCAGTAGGGAGCGGGGAAGCTCCTACAATGAGCAGTTCTTC. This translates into CASRERGSSYNEQFF.

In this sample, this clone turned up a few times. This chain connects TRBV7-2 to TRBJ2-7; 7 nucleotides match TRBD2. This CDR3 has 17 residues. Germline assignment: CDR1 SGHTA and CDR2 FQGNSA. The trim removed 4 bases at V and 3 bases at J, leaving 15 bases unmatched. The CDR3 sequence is CASSSRLGGSPYYEQYF. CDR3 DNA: TGTGCCAGCAGCTCCCGGCTGGGCGGGAGCCCTTACTACGAGCAGTACTTC.

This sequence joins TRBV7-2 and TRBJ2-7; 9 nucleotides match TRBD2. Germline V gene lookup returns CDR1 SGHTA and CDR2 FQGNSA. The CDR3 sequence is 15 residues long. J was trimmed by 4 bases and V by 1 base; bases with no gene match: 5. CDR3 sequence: CASSLGSGGLYEQYF. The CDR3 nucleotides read TGTGCCAGCAGCTTAGGTAGCGGGGGCCTGTACGAGCAGTACTTC.

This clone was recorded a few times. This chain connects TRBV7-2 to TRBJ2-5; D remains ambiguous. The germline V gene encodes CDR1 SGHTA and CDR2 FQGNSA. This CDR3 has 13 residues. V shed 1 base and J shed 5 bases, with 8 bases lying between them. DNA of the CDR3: TGTGCCAGCAGCTTAGTTTCGCGGGAGACCCAGTACTTC. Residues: CASSLVSRETQYF. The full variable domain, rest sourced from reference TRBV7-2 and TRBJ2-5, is GAGVSQSPSNKVTEKGKDVELRCDPISGHTALYWYRQSLGQGLEFLIYFQGNSAPDKSGLPSDRFSAERTGGSVSTLTIQRTQQEDSAVYLCASSLVSRETQYFGPGTRLLVL.

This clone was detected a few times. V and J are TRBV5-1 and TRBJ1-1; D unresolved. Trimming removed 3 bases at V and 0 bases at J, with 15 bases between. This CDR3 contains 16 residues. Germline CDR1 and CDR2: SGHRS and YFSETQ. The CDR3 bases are TGCGCCAGCAGCTCCCTCGCAGGCTTGATGAACACTGAAGCTTTCTTT. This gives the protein CASSSLAGLMNTEAFF.

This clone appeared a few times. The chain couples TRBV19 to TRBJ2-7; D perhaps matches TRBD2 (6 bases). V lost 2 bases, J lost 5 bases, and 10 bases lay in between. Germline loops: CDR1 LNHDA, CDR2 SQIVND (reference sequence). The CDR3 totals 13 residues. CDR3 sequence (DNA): TGTGCCAGTAGTATAAACCGGGGGAACGAGCAGTACTTC. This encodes CASSINRGNEQYF.

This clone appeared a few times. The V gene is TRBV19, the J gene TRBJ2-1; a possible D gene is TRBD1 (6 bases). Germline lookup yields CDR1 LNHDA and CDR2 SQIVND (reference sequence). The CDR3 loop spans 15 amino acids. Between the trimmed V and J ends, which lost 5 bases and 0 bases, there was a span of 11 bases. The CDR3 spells CASSRTGSSYNEQFF. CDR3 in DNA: TGTGCCAGTAGTCGAACAGGGAGCTCCTACAATGAGCAGTTCTTC.

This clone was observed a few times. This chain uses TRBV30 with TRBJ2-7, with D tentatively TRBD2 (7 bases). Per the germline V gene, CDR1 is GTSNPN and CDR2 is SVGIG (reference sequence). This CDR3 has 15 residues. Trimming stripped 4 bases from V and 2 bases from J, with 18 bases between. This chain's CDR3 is CAWNNKAGATYEQYF. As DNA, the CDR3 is TGTGCCTGGAATAATAAGGCGGGGGCAACCTACGAGCAGTACTTC.

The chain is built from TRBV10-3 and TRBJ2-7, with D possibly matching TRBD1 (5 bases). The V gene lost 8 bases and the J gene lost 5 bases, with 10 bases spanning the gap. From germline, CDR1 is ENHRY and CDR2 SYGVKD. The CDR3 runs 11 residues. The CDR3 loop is CAIRDSNEQYF. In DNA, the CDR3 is TGTGCCATCCGCGACAGTAACGAGCAGTACTTC.

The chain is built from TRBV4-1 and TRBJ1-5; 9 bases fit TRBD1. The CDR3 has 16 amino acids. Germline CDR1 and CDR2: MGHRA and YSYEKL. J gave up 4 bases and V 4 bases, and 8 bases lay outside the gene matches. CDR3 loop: CASSPVGQGANQPQHF. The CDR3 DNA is TGCGCCAGCAGCCCGGTGGGACAGGGTGCAAATCAGCCCCAGCATTTT.

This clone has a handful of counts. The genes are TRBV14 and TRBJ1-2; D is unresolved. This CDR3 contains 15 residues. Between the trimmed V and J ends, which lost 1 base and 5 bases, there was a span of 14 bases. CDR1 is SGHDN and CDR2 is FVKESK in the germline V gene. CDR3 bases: TGTGCCAGCAGCCAAGTAGCCCGGGAGAGATATGGCTACACCTTC. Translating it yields CASSQVARERYGYTF.

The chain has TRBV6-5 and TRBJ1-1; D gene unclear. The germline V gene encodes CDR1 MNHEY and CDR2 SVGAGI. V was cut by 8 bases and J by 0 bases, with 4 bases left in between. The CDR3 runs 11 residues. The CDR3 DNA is TGTGCCAGCGGCTTGAACACTGAAGCTTTCTTT. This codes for CASGLNTEAFF.

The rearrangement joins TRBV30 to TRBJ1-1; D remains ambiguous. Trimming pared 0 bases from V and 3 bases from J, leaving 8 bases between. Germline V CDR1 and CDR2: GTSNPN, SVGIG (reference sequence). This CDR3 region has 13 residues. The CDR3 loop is CAWSVEGDTEAFF. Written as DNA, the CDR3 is TGTGCCTGGAGTGTGGAGGGCGACACTGAAGCTTTCTTT.

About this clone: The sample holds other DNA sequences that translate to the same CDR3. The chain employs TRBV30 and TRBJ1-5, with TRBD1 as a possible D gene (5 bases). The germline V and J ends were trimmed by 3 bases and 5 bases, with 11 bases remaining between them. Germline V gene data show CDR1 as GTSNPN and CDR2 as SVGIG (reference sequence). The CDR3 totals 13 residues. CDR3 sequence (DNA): TGTGCCTGGAGCGTGCGGGGGGATCAGCCCCAGCATTTT. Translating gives CAWSVRGDQPQHF.

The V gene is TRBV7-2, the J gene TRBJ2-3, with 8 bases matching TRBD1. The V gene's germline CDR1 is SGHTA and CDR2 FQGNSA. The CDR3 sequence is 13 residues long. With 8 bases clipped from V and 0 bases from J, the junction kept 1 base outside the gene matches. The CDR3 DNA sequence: TGTGCCAGCGGGACAGGCAGCACAGATACGCAGTATTTT. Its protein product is CASGTGSTDTQYF. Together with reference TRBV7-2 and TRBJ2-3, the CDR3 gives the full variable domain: GAGVSQSPSNKVTEKGKDVELRCDPISGHTALYWYRQSLGQGLEFLIYFQGNSAPDKSGLPSDRFSAERTGGSVSTLTIQRTQQEDSAVYLCASGTGSTDTQYFGPGTRLTVL.

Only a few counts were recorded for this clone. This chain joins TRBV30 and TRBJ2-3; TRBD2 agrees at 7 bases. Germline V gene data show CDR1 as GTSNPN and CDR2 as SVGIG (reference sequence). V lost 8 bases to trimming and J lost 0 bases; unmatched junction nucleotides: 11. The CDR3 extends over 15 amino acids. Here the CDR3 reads CAKGSSGTSTDTQYF. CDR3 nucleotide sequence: TGTGCCAAGGGTTCTAGCGGAACTAGCACAGATACGCAGTATTTT.